This TCR beta chain is from a study of CD8 T cells in Susac syndrome. Looking at the study overall: When blood was drawn, patients with Susac syndrome were on intravenous immunoglobulin alone, on corticosteroids, or therapy-naive.

Points on this clonotype: Its antigen is unknown.

General observations from the study: Clonal expansion was absent from the CD4+ T cell repertoires in Susac syndrome.

Patients with Susac syndrome met diagnostic criteria defined recently for definite or probable disease. An input of about 0.45 to 1 ug of RNA was subjected to reverse transcription using random hexamers. The amplification used immunoSEQ multiplex PCR on TCR beta CDR3; it spanned 54 Vbeta and 13 Jbeta. MiXCR, applied by TCRdb to the immunoSEQ multiplex PCR reads, yields one record per CDR3 protein. The sample carries 95,000 to 150,000 distinct CDR3 sequences, under 96% recorded once. This CDR3 region has 18 residues. Germline assignment: CDR1 LGHDT and CDR2 YNNKEL (reference sequence). V dropped 1 base and J dropped 5 bases, with 20 bases sitting between them.

The sample was CD4+ T cells from PBMCs. The clonotype comes from a human donor with Susac syndrome. The J gene is TRBJ1-4, the V gene TRBV3-1; D remains unclear. The CDR3 loop is CASSQVRLTSTKNEKLFF. CDR3 coding DNA: TGTGCCAGCAGCCAAGTAAGACTGACCTCGACCAAAAATGAAAAACTGTTTTTT.